These T cell receptor beta chains were read from a single sample in a study of monozygotic twins with inflammatory bowel disease. With the 5' RACE reads reprocessed, TCRdb shows one record per CDR3 protein and no DNA. This table holds about 210,000 distinct CDR3 sequences. Specimen: blood. All receptors derive from a human donor with ulcerative colitis or Crohn's disease, or a healthy co-twin of an affected twin (not recorded which). Both conserved end residues are part of each CDR3. The order of the fields is V gene, J gene, CDR3 protein.

v_gene: TRBV5-6
j_gene: TRBJ2-3
CDR3aa: CASSLVPDTQYF

v_gene: TRBV13
j_gene: TRBJ1-2
CDR3aa: CASSLPSAGDEGYTF

v_gene: TRBV5-1
j_gene: TRBJ1-1
CDR3aa: CASSYGTANTEAFF

v_gene: TRBV6-1
j_gene: TRBJ1-1
CDR3aa: CASTPQGFRVDTEAFF

v_gene: TRBV10-3
j_gene: TRBJ1-2
CDR3aa: CAITGQGVAGYTF

v_gene: TRBV5-1
j_gene: TRBJ2-2
CDR3aa: CASSSGGGTNTGELFF

v_gene: TRBV7-2
j_gene: TRBJ1-4
CDR3aa: CASSLGGNPNEKLFF

v_gene: TRBV29-1
j_gene: TRBJ2-1
CDR3aa: CSVSGLGEYEQFF

v_gene: TRBV29-1
j_gene: TRBJ2-3
CDR3aa: CSVDGVGDTQYF

v_gene: TRBV20-1
j_gene: TRBJ2-7
CDR3aa: CSARGLAVYEQYF

v_gene: TRBV20-1
j_gene: TRBJ2-4
CDR3aa: CSARRSGRGDIQYF

v_gene: TRBV28
j_gene: TRBJ2-7
CDR3aa: CASSPTISYEQYF

v_gene: TRBV4-2
j_gene: TRBJ2-1
CDR3aa: CASSPDGLADEQFF

v_gene: TRBV12-3/TRBV12-4
j_gene: TRBJ2-1
CDR3aa: CASRSRDYNEQFF

v_gene: TRBV13
j_gene: TRBJ2-6
CDR3aa: CASSFGTSGRAFSGANVLTF

v_gene: TRBV4-3
j_gene: TRBJ2-7
CDR3aa: CASSQGEGGPYEQYF

v_gene: TRBV11-2
j_gene: TRBJ2-2
CDR3aa: CASGVRGADTGELFF

v_gene: TRBV2
j_gene: TRBJ1-2
CDR3aa: CASSGADRGSTF

v_gene: TRBV18
j_gene: TRBJ2-7
CDR3aa: CASSPGVAYEQYF

v_gene: TRBV7-9
j_gene: TRBJ1-1
CDR3aa: CASSLFWGMNTEAFF

v_gene: TRBV16
j_gene: TRBJ2-1
CDR3aa: CASSQFEGGPSGEQFF

v_gene: TRBV5-1
j_gene: TRBJ2-1
CDR3aa: CASSLGLAGSSYNEQFF

v_gene: TRBV12-3/TRBV12-4
j_gene: TRBJ2-7
CDR3aa: CASTAGQLLSYELYF

v_gene: TRBV6-2/TRBV6-3
j_gene: TRBJ2-1
CDR3aa: CASTGDRGLEEQFF

v_gene: TRBV29-1
j_gene: TRBJ1-1
CDR3aa: CSVKLLLPLNTEAFF

v_gene: TRBV7-6
j_gene: TRBJ2-7
CDR3aa: CASSSGGSGQYF

v_gene: TRBV6-2/TRBV6-3
j_gene: TRBJ2-2
CDR3aa: CASSYTPGRNTGELFF

v_gene: TRBV28
j_gene: TRBJ2-7
CDR3aa: CASSRSGRREQYF

v_gene: TRBV20-1
j_gene: TRBJ1-2
CDR3aa: CSAVPGQGHYGYTF

v_gene: TRBV4-1
j_gene: TRBJ2-1
CDR3aa: CASSPGPPTSGGRNEQFF

v_gene: TRBV10-3
j_gene: TRBJ1-5
CDR3aa: CAISGDGEQPQHF

v_gene: TRBV5-5
j_gene: TRBJ2-3
CDR3aa: CASSTLLDTQYF

v_gene: TRBV7-2
j_gene: TRBJ2-1
CDR3aa: CASSYDRGIDEQFF

v_gene: TRBV7-2
j_gene: TRBJ2-1
CDR3aa: CASSPEGTSGGEQFF

v_gene: TRBV7-3
j_gene: TRBJ1-1
CDR3aa: CASSQGTGLNTEAFF

v_gene: TRBV10-3
j_gene: TRBJ2-5
CDR3aa: CAISDSEGLAGGPWLTQYF

v_gene: TRBV6-2/TRBV6-3
j_gene: TRBJ2-1
CDR3aa: CASTATVLGQGASSYNEQFF

v_gene: TRBV18
j_gene: TRBJ1-3
CDR3aa: CASSPPNQSSGNTIYF

v_gene: TRBV6-5
j_gene: TRBJ2-1
CDR3aa: CASSFRDREGNEQFF

v_gene: TRBV6-5
j_gene: TRBJ2-1
CDR3aa: CASRLSSYNEQFF

v_gene: TRBV6-5
j_gene: TRBJ2-2
CDR3aa: CASSYGEGELTGELFF

v_gene: TRBV6-1
j_gene: TRBJ2-7
CDR3aa: CASRQDMGSYEQYF

v_gene: TRBV7-2
j_gene: TRBJ1-6
CDR3aa: CASSLEEGAGYNSPLHF

v_gene: TRBV7-6
j_gene: TRBJ2-3
CDR3aa: CASSLEAARDTQYF

v_gene: TRBV7-9
j_gene: TRBJ1-5
CDR3aa: CASSDWRSNQPQHF

v_gene: TRBV4-3
j_gene: TRBJ2-4
CDR3aa: CASSQERGNIQYF

v_gene: TRBV6-6
j_gene: TRBJ1-1
CDR3aa: CASSYSMGEAFF

v_gene: TRBV14
j_gene: TRBJ2-2
CDR3aa: CASSQVGGIGGELFF

v_gene: TRBV5-1
j_gene: TRBJ2-7
CDR3aa: CASSLQGAIYEQYF

v_gene: TRBV7-2
j_gene: TRBJ2-7
CDR3aa: CASSPETGKSSEQYF

v_gene: TRBV7-2
j_gene: TRBJ2-2
CDR3aa: CASSYSAGELFF

v_gene: TRBV29-1
j_gene: TRBJ1-2
CDR3aa: CSVARDRTYGYTF

v_gene: TRBV10-3
j_gene: TRBJ1-1
CDR3aa: CAISELGGTEAFF

v_gene: TRBV12-3/TRBV12-4
j_gene: TRBJ1-2
CDR3aa: CASSFRVAYGYTF

v_gene: TRBV12-3/TRBV12-4
j_gene: TRBJ1-3
CDR3aa: CASSSRGNTIYF

v_gene: TRBV7-2
j_gene: TRBJ2-7
CDR3aa: CASSPGPSYEQYF

v_gene: TRBV5-8
j_gene: TRBJ2-1
CDR3aa: CASSLGMGRYNEQFF

v_gene: TRBV7-2
j_gene: TRBJ2-7
CDR3aa: CASGGLREVQYF